This T cell receptor beta chain is drawn from a study of blood T cell repertoires in COVID-19. Profiled with immunoSEQ multiplex PCR; TCRdb holds only in-frame clones, not every one. In the table there are roughly 25,000 clones, roughly 72% of which are singletons. V was pared by 0 bases and J by 3 bases, with 5 bases between. CDR3 length: 13 residues. The germline V gene has CDR1 LNHNV and CDR2 YYDKDF (reference sequence). Sequencing was performed on peripheral blood. V gene TRBV15 combines with J gene TRBJ1-1; D call uncertain. The receptor's source is an elderly woman with acute or convalescent COVID-19. DNA for the CDR3: TGTGCCACCAGCAGAGAAAGCGACACTGAAGCTTTCTTT. The encoded protein is CATSRESDTEAFF.